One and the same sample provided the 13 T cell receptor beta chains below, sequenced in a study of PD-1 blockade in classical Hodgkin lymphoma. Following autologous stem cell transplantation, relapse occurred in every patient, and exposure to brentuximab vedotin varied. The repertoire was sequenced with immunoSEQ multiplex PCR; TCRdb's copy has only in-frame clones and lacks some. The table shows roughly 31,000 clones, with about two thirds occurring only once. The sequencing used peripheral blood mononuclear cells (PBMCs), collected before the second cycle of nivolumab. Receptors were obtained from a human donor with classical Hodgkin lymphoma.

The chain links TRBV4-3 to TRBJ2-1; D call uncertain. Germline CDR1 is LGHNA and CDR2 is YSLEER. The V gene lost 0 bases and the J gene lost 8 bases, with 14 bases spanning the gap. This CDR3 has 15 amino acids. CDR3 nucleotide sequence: TGCGCCAGCAGCCAAGATGGGTTTAGCAGCGATGAGCAGTTCTTC. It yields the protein CASSQDGFSSDEQFF.

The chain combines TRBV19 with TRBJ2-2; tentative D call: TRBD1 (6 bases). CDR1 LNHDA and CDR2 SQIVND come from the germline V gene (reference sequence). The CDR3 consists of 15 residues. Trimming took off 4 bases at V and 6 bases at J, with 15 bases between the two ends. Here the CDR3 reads CASSRRQDGPGELFF. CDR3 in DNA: TGTGCCAGTAGTAGACGACAGGATGGCCCCGGGGAGCTGTTTTTT.

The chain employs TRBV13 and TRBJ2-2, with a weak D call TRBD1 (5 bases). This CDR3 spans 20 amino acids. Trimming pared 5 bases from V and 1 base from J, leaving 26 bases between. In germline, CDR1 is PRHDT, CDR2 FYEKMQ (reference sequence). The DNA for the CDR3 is TGTGCCAGCAGCGCTTCGTGGGCTGCAGGGTCAGTCAAGAACACCGGGGAGCTGTTTTTT. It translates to CASSASWAAGSVKNTGELFF. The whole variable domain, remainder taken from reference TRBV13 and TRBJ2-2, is AAGVIQSPRHLIKEKRETATLKCYPIPRHDTVYWYQQGPGQDPQFLISFYEKMQSDKGSIPDRFSAQQFSDYHSELNMSSLELGDSALYFCASSASWAAGSVKNTGELFFGEGSRLTVL.

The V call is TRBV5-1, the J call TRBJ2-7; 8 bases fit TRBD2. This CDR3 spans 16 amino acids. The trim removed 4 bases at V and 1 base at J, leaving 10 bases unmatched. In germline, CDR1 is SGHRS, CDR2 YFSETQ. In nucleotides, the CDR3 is TGCGCCAGCAGCCCCCAATGGAGCGGGGGTTCCTACGAGCAGTACTTC. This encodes CASSPQWSGGSYEQYF. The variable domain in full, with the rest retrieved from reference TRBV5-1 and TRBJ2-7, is KAGVTQTPRYLIKTRGQQVTLSCSPISGHRSVSWYQQTPGQGLQFLFEYFSETQRNKGNFPGRFSGRQFSNSRSEMNVSTLELGDSALYLCASSPQWSGGSYEQYFGPGTRLTVT.

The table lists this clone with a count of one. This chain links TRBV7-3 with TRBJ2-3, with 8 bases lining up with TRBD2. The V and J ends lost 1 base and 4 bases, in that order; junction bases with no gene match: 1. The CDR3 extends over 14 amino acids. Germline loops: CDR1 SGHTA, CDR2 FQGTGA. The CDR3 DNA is TGTGCCAGCAGCTTAAACGGGAGGGCAGATACGCAGTATTTT. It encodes CASSLNGRADTQYF.

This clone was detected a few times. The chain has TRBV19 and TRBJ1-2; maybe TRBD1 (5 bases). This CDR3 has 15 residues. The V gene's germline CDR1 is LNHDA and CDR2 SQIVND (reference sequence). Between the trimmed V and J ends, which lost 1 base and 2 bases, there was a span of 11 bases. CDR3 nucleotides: TGTGCCAGTAGTATAGCCGCCAGACAGAACTATGGCTACACCTTC. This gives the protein CASSIAARQNYGYTF.

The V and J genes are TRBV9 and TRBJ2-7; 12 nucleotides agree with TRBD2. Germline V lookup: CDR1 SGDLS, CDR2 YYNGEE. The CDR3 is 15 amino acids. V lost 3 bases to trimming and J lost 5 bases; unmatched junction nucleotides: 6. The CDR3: CASSATSGRSNEQYF. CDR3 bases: TGTGCCAGCAGCGCCACTAGCGGGAGGTCAAACGAGCAGTACTTC. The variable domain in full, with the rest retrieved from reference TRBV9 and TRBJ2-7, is DSGVTQTPKHLITATGQRVTLRCSPRSGDLSVYWYQQSLDQGLQFLIQYYNGEERAKGNILERFSAQQFPDLHSELNLSSLELGDSALYFCASSATSGRSNEQYFGPGTRLTVT.

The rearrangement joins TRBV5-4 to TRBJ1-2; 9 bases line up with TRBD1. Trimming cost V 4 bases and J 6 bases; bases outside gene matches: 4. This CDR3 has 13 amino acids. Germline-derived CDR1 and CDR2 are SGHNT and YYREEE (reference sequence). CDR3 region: CASSPGQGNGYTF. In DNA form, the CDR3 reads TGTGCCAGCAGCCCGGGACAGGGTAATGGCTACACCTTC.

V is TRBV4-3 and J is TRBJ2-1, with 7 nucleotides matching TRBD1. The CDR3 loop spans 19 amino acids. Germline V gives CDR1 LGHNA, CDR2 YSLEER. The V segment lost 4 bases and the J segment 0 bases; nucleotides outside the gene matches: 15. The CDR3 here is CASSLRGNDGTVSYNEQFF. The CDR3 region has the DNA TGCGCCAGCAGCCTGAGAGGAAATGACGGGACAGTCTCCTACAATGAGCAGTTCTTC.

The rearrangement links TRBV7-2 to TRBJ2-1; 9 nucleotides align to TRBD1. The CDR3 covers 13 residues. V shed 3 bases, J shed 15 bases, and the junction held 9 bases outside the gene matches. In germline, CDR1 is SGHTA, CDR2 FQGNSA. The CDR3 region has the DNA TGTGCCAGCAGCTTTCCGGGACAGGGTCCAAGGTTCTTC. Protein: CASSFPGQGPRFF.

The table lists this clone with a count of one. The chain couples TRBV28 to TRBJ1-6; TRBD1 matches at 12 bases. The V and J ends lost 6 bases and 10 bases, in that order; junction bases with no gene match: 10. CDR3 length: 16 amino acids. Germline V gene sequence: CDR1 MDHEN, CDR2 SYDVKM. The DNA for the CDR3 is TGTGCCAGCAGCTTCGGGGGGGACAGGGGGCTCTCACCCCTCCACTTT. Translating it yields CASSFGGDRGLSPLHF.

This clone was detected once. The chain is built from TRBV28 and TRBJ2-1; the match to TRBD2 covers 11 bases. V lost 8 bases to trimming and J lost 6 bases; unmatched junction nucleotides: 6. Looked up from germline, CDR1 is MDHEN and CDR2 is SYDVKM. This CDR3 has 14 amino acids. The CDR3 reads CASARSGGANEQFF. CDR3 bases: TGTGCCAGCGCACGTAGCGGGGGGGCCAATGAGCAGTTCTTC.

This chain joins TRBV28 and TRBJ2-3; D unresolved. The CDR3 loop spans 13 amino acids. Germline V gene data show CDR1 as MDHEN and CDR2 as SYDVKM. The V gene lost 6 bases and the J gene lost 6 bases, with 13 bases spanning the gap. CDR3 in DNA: TGTGCCAGCAGAATGCCCGAAAGGGATACGCAGTATTTT. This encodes CASRMPERDTQYF.